Many counts were recorded for the clone carrying this T cell receptor beta chain. Antigen specificity is unknown. cDNA synthesis was performed by 5'RACE with 10-nucleotide random UMIs. Per sequencing run, 15-18 subjects together gave over 180 million TCR-beta sequences. In TCRdb, the 5' RACE reads were re-called with MiXCR into one record per CDR3 protein. The sample records approximately 87,000 distinct CDR3 sequences, 13% to 15% being singletons. 2 million PBMCs stored at -80 C were the source of the unsorted libraries. This specimen belongs to a study of neurological immune-mediated disorders. Study findings and constraints: While HTLV-1-associated myelopathy showed the greatest TCR clonal expansion, multiple sclerosis showed the least, falling below healthy controls.

The V end lost 5 bases, the J end lost 7 bases, and 24 bases lay between the germline ends. The CDR3 runs to 15 residues. Germline V CDR1 and CDR2: DFQATT, SNEGSKA (reference sequence). Material for sequencing was PBMCs. The rearrangement links TRBV20-1 to TRBJ2-7; D is possibly TRBD1 (6 bases). This TCR came from a woman aged 50 to 65 in good health. The CDR3 coding sequence is TGCAGTGCTCCGAAGTCAGGGGCGCGGCCGGAAGAGCAGTACTTC. It yields the protein CSAPKSGARPEEQYF.